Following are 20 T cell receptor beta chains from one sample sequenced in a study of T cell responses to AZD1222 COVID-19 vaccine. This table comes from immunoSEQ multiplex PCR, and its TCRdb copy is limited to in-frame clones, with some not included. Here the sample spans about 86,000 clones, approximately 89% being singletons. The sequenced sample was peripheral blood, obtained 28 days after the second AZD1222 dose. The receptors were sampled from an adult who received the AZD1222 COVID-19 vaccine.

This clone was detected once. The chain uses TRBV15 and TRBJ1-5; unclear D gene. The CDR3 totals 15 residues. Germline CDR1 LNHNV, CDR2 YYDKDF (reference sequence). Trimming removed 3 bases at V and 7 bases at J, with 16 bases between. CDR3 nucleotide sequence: TGTGCCACCAGCAGGGAGATTAGAGGGCCACAGCCCCAGCATTTT. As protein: CATSREIRGPQPQHF. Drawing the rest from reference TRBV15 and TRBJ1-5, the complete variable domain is DAMVIQNPRYQVTQFGKPVTLSCSQTLNHNVMYWYQQKSSQAPKLLFHYYDKDFNNEADTPDNFQSRRPNTSFCFLDIRSPGLGDTAMYLCATSREIRGPQPQHFGDGTRLSIL.

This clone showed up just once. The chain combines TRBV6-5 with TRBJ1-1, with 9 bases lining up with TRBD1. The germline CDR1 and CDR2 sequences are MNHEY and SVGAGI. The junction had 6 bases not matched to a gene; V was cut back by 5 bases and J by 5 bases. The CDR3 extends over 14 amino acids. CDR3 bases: TGTGCCAGCAGTCCCCGGACAGGGGTGACTGAAGCTTTCTTT. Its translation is CASSPRTGVTEAFF.

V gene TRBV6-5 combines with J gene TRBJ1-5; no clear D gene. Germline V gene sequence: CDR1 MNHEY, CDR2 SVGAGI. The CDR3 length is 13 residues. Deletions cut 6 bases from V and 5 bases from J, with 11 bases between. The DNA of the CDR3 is TGTGCCAGCAGACCAACGACCCATCAGCCCCAGCATTTT. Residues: CASRPTTHQPQHF.

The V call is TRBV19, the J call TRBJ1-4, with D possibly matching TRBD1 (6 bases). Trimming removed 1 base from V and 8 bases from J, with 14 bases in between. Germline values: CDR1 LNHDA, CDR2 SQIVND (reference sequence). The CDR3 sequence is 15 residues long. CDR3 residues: CASSIADRPDEKLFF. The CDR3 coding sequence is TGTGCCAGTAGTATAGCTGACAGGCCGGACGAAAAACTGTTTTTT.

CDR3 amino acids: CASSQAGTGIWSTEAFF. Written as DNA, the CDR3 is TGTGCCAGCAGCCAAGCGGGGACAGGGATTTGGAGCACTGAAGCTTTCTTT. The rearrangement joins TRBV3-1 (or the pseudogene TRBV3-2) to TRBJ1-1; 9 nucleotides align to TRBD1. CDR3 length: 17 residues. Per germline, CDR1 LGHDT and CDR2 YNNKEL (reference sequence). V shed 1 base, J shed 4 bases, and the junction held 10 bases outside the gene matches.

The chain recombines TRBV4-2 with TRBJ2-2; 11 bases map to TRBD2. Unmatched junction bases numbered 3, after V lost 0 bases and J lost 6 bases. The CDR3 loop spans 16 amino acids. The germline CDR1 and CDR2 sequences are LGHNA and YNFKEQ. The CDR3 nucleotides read TGTGCCAGCAGCCAAGATCCACTAGCGGGGGCCGGGGAGCTGTTTTTT. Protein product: CASSQDPLAGAGELFF.

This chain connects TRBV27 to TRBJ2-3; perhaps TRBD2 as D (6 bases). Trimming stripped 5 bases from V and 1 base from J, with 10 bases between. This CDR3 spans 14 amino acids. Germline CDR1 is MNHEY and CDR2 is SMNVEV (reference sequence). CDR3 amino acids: CASSRGGGTDTQYF. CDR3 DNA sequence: TGTGCCAGCAGTAGGGGCGGGGGCACAGATACGCAGTATTTT.

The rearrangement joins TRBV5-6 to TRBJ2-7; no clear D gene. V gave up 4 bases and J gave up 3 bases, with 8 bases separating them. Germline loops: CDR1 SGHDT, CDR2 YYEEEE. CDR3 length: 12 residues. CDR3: CASSKANYEQYV. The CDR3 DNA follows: TGTGCCAGCAGCAAAGCGAACTACGAGCAGTACGTC.

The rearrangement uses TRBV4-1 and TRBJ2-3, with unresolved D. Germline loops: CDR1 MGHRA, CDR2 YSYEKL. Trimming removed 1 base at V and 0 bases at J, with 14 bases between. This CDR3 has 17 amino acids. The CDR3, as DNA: TGCGCCAGCAGCCAAGGGGTTTCTGGGTCTAGCACAGATACGCAGTATTTT. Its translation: CASSQGVSGSSTDTQYF.

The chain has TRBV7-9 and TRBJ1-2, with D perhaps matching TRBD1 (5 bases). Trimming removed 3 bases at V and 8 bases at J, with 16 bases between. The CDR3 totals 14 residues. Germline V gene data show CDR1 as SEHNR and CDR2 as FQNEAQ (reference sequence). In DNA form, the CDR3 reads TGTGCCAGCAGCTTTACTTCGGGGCCTGGGGGCTACACCTTC. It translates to CASSFTSGPGGYTF.

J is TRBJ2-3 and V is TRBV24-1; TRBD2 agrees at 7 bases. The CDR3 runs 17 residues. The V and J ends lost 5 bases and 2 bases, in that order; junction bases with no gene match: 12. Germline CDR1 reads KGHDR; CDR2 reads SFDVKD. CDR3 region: CATSALGGSVNTDTQYF. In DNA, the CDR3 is TGTGCCACCAGTGCCCTGGGGGGGAGCGTTAACACAGATACGCAGTATTTT.

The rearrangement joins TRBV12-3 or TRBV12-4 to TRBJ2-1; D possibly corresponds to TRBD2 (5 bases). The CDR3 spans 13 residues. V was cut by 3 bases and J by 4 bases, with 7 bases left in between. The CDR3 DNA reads TGTGCCAGCAGTTTGCGGGTATACAATGAGCAGTTCTTC. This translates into CASSLRVYNEQFF.

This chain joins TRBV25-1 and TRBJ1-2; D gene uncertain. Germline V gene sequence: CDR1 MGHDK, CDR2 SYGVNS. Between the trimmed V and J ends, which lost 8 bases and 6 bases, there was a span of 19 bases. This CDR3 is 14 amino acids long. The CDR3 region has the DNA TGTGCCAGCCGGAAGGAGAGTAAGGTTGATGGCTACACCTTC. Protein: CASRKESKVDGYTF.

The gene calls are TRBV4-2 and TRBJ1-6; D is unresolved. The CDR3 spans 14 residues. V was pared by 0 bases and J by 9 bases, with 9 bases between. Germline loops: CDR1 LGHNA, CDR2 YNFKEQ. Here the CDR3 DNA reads TGTGCCAGCAGCCAAGAGTCAGGACCTTCACCCCTCCACTTT. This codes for CASSQESGPSPLHF.

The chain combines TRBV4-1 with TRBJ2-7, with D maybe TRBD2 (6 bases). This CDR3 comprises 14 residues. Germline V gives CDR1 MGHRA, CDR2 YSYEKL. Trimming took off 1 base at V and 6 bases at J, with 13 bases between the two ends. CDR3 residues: CASSQAFGGFEQYV. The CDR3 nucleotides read TGCGCCAGCAGCCAAGCCTTCGGGGGATTCGAGCAGTACGTC.

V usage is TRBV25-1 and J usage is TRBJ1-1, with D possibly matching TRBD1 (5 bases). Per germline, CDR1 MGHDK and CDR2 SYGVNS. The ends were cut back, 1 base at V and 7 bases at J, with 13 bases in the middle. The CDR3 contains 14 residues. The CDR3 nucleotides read TGTGCCAGCAGTGAATTCGGAGGAGGGGATGAAGCTTTCTTT. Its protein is CASSEFGGGDEAFF.

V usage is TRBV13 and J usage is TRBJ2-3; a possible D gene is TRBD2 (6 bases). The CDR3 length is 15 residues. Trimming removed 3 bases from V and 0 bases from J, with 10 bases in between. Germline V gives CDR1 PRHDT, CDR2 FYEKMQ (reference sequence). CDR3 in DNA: TGTGCCAGCAGCTTTCAAGGGACTAGCACAGATACGCAGTATTTT. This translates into CASSFQGTSTDTQYF.

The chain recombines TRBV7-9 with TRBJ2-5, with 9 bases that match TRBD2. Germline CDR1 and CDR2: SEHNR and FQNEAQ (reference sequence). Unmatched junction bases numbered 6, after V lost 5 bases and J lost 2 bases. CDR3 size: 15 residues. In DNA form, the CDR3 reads TGTGCCAGCAGCCGTCCGCTAGCGGGGCAAGAGACCCAGTACTTC. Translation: CASSRPLAGQETQYF.

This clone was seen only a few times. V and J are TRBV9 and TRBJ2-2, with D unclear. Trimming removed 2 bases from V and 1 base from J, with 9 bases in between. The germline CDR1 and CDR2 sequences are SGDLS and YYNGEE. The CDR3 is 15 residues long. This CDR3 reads CASSVGTQNTGELFF. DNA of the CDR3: TGTGCCAGCAGCGTCGGAACACAGAACACCGGGGAGCTGTTTTTT.

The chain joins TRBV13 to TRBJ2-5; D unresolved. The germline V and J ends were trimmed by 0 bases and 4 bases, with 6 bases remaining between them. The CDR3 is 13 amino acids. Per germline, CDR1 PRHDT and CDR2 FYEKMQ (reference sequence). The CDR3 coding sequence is TGTGCCAGCAGCTTAGGGGGCGGAGAGACCCAGTACTTC. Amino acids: CASSLGGGETQYF.